The rows below give T cell receptor beta chains drawn from one sample of a study of blood T cell repertoires in COVID-19. Sequencing was performed with immunoSEQ multiplex PCR; in TCRdb, only in-frame clones are kept and a portion is missing. The sample has around 220,000 clones; approximately 78% are singletons. Sequencing input: peripheral blood. These receptors came from a woman older than 75 with COVID-19, enrolled during active disease. CDR3s include the opening cysteine and the closing phenylalanine or tryptophan. Fields, in order: J gene, D gene, V gene, clone size, CDR3 protein, CDR3 DNA. A D gene is named only where the DNA matches it firmly. Expanded clones are given a class, and other clones once, few, many or no size at all.

J: TRBJ1-5
D: .
V: TRBV6-1
size: .
CDR3: CASSEPYQPQHF
DNA: TGTGCCAGCAGTGAACCGTATCAGCCCCAGCATTTT

J: TRBJ1-1
D: .
V: TRBV2
size: .
CDR3: CASAGRLNTEAFF
DNA: TGTGCCAGCGCGGGGAGATTGAACACTGAAGCTTTCTTT

J: TRBJ1-5
D: TRBD1
V: TRBV7-2
size: .
CDR3: CASSLDQGGPGHF
DNA: TGTGCCAGCAGCTTAGACCAGGGGGGCCCCGGGCATTTT

J: TRBJ2-3
D: .
V: TRBV6-5
size: .
CDR3: CASTAGDTQYF
DNA: TGTGCCAGCACCGCCGGGGATACGCAGTATTTT

J: TRBJ1-6
D: .
V: TRBV27
size: .
CDR3: CASAAGDIKSQLHF
DNA: TGTGCCAGCGCCGCCGGGGACATTAAATCCCAACTCCACTTT

J: TRBJ2-3
D: .
V: TRBV6-4
size: .
CDR3: CATCCSAADKPYTDTQYF
DNA: TGTGCCACCTGCTGCAGCGCGGCAGATAAACCCTACACAGATACGCAGTATTTT

J: TRBJ1-3
D: TRBD1
V: TRBV9
size: .
CDR3: CASSSTGDSSGNTIYF
DNA: TGTGCCAGCAGCTCCACAGGGGACAGCTCTGGAAACACCATATATTTT

J: TRBJ2-3
D: TRBD2
V: TRBV5-5
size: .
CDR3: CASSGREAGVLSSTDTQYF
DNA: TGTGCCAGCAGCGGGCGGGAAGCGGGGGTCCTCTCTAGCACAGATACGCAGTATTTT

J: TRBJ1-2
D: .
V: TRBV4-1
size: once
CDR3: CASRLFPKEVGYTF
DNA: TGCGCCAGCAGATTATTTCCCAAAGAGGTGGGCTACACCTTC

J: TRBJ1-1
D: TRBD1
V: TRBV10-2
size: .
CDR3: CASSDPDRDAFF
DNA: TGCGCCAGCAGTGACCCGGACAGGGACGCTTTCTTT

J: TRBJ1-4
D: .
V: TRBV30
size: once
CDR3: CAWSLQTNEKLFF
DNA: TGTGCCTGGAGTTTACAGACTAATGAAAAACTGTTTTTT

J: TRBJ2-3
D: .
V: TRBV5-1
size: .
CDR3: CASSLEFGDTQYF
DNA: TGCGCCAGCAGCTTGGAGTTTGGCGATACGCAGTATTTT

J: TRBJ1-6
D: TRBD1
V: TRBV6-2/TRBV6-3
size: few
CDR3: CASSSRTGWDSPLHF
DNA: TGTGCCAGCAGTTCTCGGACAGGGTGGGATTCACCCCTCCACTTT

J: TRBJ1-4
D: .
V: TRBV6-5
size: .
CDR3: CASSYSIDSLEKLFF
DNA: TGTGCCAGCAGTTACTCGATCGACTCCTTGGAAAAACTGTTTTTT

J: TRBJ1-3
D: .
V: TRBV4-2
size: .
CDR3: CASGGDSGNTIYF
DNA: TGTGCCAGCGGGGGGGACTCTGGAAACACCATATATTTT

J: TRBJ2-1
D: .
V: TRBV5-1
size: few
CDR3: CASSLTGGGNEQFF
DNA: TGCGCCAGCAGCTTGACGGGGGGCGGGAATGAGCAGTTCTTC

J: TRBJ2-5
D: TRBD1
V: TRBV7-9
size: few
CDR3: CASRDREATQYF
DNA: TGTGCCAGCAGAGACAGGGAAGCGACCCAGTACTTC

J: TRBJ2-7
D: .
V: TRBV20-1
size: .
CDR3: CSAETRYEQYF
DNA: TGCAGTGCCGAAACTCGCTACGAGCAGTACTTC

J: TRBJ1-4
D: .
V: TRBV3-1/TRBV3-2
size: .
CDR3: CASSPQKARSNEKLFF
DNA: TGTGCCAGCAGCCCCCAGAAAGCACGGAGTAATGAAAAACTGTTTTTT

J: TRBJ2-2
D: .
V: TRBV20-1
size: .
CDR3: CSASHYLNTGELFF
DNA: TGCAGTGCTAGTCACTACCTTAACACCGGGGAGCTGTTTTTT

J: TRBJ2-3
D: .
V: TRBV18
size: .
CDR3: CASSPDRISDTQYF
DNA: TGTGCCAGCTCACCCGACAGAATCTCAGATACGCAGTATTTT

J: TRBJ2-2
D: .
V: TRBV27
size: once
CDR3: CASRVRSANTGELFF
DNA: TGTGCCAGCAGGGTACGGTCCGCGAACACCGGGGAGCTGTTTTTT

J: TRBJ2-7
D: .
V: TRBV29-1
size: .
CDR3: CSIKGYHEQYF
DNA: TGCAGCATTAAGGGGTACCACGAGCAGTACTTC

J: TRBJ2-7
D: .
V: TRBV28
size: many
CDR3: CATRDRNYYEQYF
DNA: TGTGCCACTAGAGACAGAAATTACTACGAGCAGTACTTC

J: TRBJ1-5
D: .
V: TRBV6-5
size: once
CDR3: CASSKTGNQPQHF
DNA: TGTGCCAGCAGTAAAACAGGTAACCAGCCCCAGCATTTT

J: TRBJ2-5
D: .
V: TRBV18
size: .
CDR3: CASSPGLGVETQYF
DNA: TGTGCCAGCTCACCGGGGCTAGGCGTAGAAACCCAGTACTTC

J: TRBJ1-3
D: .
V: TRBV3-1/TRBV3-2
size: .
CDR3: CASSQVARKSGNTIYF
DNA: TGTGCCAGCAGCCAAGTTGCCAGAAAATCTGGAAACACCATATATTTT

J: TRBJ2-5
D: .
V: TRBV5-1
size: .
CDR3: CASSFNQETQYF
DNA: TGCGCCAGCAGCTTTAATCAAGAGACCCAGTACTTC

J: TRBJ1-3
D: .
V: TRBV9
size: once
CDR3: CASSVAPDSSGNTIYF
DNA: TGTGCCAGCAGCGTTGCCCCGGACAGCTCTGGAAACACCATATATTTT

J: TRBJ2-3
D: .
V: TRBV5-1
size: .
CDR3: CASTRGGTDTQYF
DNA: TGCGCCAGCACGCGCGGAGGCACAGATACGCAGTATTTT

J: TRBJ2-1
D: TRBD2
V: TRBV24-1
size: .
CDR3: CATSGHGLAGGGEQFF
DNA: TGTGCCACCAGTGGTCATGGACTAGCGGGAGGTGGTGAGCAGTTCTTC

J: TRBJ1-5
D: .
V: TRBV28
size: .
CDR3: CASRPTGSSNQPQHF
DNA: TGTGCCAGCAGACCAACAGGTAGCAGCAATCAGCCCCAGCATTTT

J: TRBJ1-5
D: .
V: TRBV28
size: .
CDR3: CASSLRAWSSNQPQHF
DNA: TGTGCCAGCAGTTTACGCGCATGGTCTAGCAATCAGCCCCAGCATTTT

J: TRBJ2-3
D: TRBD1
V: TRBV29-1
size: .
CDR3: CSVDLGQAPGTQYF
DNA: TGCAGCGTTGATCTGGGACAGGCTCCTGGGACGCAGTATTTT

J: TRBJ1-1
D: .
V: TRBV20-1
size: .
CDR3: CRGQGGTEAFF
DNA: TGCAGGGGGCAGGGAGGCACTGAAGCTTTCTTT

J: TRBJ2-1
D: TRBD1
V: TRBV7-9
size: .
CDR3: CASSLGRTGLNEQFF
DNA: TGTGCCAGCAGCTTAGGCCGGACAGGGCTAAATGAGCAGTTCTTC

J: TRBJ1-5
D: .
V: TRBV20-1
size: .
CDR3: CSASDYSNQPQHF
DNA: TGCAGTGCTAGTGACTACAGCAATCAGCCCCAGCATTTT

J: TRBJ2-1
D: TRBD1
V: TRBV5-1
size: .
CDR3: CASSPGGSSYNEQFF
DNA: TGCGCCAGCAGCCCAGGGGGTAGCTCCTACAATGAGCAGTTCTTC

J: TRBJ1-5
D: .
V: TRBV20-1
size: .
CDR3: CSASAGGRNQPQHF
DNA: TGCAGTGCTAGTGCGGGGGGTAGGAATCAGCCCCAGCATTTT

J: TRBJ1-1
D: .
V: TRBV29-1
size: once
CDR3: CSVDQGMNTEAFF
DNA: TGCAGCGTTGACCAGGGGATGAACACTGAAGCTTTCTTT

J: TRBJ2-2
D: .
V: TRBV10-1
size: few
CDR3: CASSRGTGELFF
DNA: TGCGCCAGCTCTAGGGGCACCGGGGAGCTGTTTTTT

J: TRBJ2-1
D: .
V: TRBV6-4
size: few
CDR3: CASSDSETAYNEQFF
DNA: TGTGCCAGCAGTGACTCCGAGACAGCCTATAATGAGCAGTTCTTC

J: TRBJ2-1
D: TRBD2
V: TRBV3-1/TRBV3-2
size: .
CDR3: CASRISGGMNEQFF
DNA: TGTGCCAGCCGTATATCGGGGGGGATGAATGAGCAGTTCTTC

J: TRBJ2-5
D: TRBD1
V: TRBV7-2
size: .
CDR3: CASSSGTGWKETQYF
DNA: TGTGCCAGCAGCTCCGGGACAGGTTGGAAAGAGACCCAGTACTTC

J: TRBJ2-7
D: .
V: TRBV9
size: .
CDR3: CASSVALVGGVEVYEQYF
DNA: TGTGCCAGCAGCGTAGCTTTAGTAGGCGGCGTTGAGGTCTACGAGCAGTACTTC